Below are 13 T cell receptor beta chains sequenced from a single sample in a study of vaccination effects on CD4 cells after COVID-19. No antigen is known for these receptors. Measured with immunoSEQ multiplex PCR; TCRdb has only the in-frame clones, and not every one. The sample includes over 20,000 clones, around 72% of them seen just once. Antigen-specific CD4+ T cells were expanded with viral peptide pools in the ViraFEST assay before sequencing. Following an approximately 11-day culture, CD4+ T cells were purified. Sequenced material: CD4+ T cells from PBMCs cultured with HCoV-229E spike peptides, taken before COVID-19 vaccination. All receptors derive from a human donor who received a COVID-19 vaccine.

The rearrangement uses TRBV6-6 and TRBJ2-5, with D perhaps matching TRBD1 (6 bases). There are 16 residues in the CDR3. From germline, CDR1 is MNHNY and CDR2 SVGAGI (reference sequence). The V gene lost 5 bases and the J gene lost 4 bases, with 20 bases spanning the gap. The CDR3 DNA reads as TGTGCCAGCAGTCGACGACAGGACCCGGTAGGAGAGACCCAGTACTTC. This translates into CASSRRQDPVGETQYF.

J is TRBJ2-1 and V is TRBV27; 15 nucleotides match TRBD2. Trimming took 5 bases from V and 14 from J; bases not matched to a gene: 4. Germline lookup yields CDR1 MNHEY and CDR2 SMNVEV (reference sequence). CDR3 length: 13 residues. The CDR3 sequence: CASSRTSGGVKFF. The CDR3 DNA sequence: TGTGCCAGCAGTAGGACTAGCGGGGGGGTAAAGTTCTTC.

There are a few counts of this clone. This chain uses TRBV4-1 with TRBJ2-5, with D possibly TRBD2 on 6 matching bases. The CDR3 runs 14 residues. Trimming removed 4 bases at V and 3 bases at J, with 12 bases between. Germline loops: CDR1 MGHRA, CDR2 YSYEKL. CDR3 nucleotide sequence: TGCGCCAGCAGCCGGGGACTCTTGGAAGAGACCCAGTACTTC. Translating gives CASSRGLLEETQYF.

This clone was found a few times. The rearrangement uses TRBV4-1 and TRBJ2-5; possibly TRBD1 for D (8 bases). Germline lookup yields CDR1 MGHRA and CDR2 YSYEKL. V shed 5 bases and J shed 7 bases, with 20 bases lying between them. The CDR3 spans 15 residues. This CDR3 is CASSARTTGEGTQYF. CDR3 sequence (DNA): TGCGCCAGCAGCGCACGGACGACAGGGGAGGGGACCCAGTACTTC.

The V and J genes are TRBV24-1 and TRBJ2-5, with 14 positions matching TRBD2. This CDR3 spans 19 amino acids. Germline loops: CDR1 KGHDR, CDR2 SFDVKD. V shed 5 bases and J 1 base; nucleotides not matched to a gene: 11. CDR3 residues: CATSAGTSGGFAAQETQYF. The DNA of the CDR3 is TGTGCCACCAGTGCGGGGACTAGCGGGGGTTTTGCAGCCCAAGAGACCCAGTACTTC.

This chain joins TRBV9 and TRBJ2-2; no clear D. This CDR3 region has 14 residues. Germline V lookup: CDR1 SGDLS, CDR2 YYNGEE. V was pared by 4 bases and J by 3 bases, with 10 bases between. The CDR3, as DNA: TGTGCCAGCAGCTTGCGGACCGACACCGGGGAGCTGTTTTTT. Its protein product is CASSLRTDTGELFF.

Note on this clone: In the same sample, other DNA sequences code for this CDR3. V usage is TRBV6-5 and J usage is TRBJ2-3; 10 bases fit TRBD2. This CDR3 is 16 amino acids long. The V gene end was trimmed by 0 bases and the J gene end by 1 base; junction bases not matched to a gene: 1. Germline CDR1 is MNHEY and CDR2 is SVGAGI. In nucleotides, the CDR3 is TGTGCCAGCAGTTACTCGAGCGGGAGGGGCACAGATACGCAGTATTTT. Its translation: CASSYSSGRGTDTQYF.

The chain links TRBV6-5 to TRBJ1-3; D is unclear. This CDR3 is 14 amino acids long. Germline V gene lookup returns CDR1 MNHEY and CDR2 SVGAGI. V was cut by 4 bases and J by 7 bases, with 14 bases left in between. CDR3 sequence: CASSSSPIGNTIYF. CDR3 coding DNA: TGTGCCAGCAGTTCTTCCCCGATCGGGAACACCATATATTTT.

The CDR3 is CASSLEGLETQYF. The DNA for the CDR3 is TGTGCCAGCAGCTTGGAGGGGCTGGAGACCCAGTACTTC. This chain links TRBV5-4 with TRBJ2-5; a weak D match, TRBD1 (5 bases). In germline, CDR1 is SGHNT, CDR2 YYREEE (reference sequence). Between the trimmed V and J ends, which lost 0 bases and 5 bases, there was a span of 8 bases. The length of the CDR3 is 13 residues.

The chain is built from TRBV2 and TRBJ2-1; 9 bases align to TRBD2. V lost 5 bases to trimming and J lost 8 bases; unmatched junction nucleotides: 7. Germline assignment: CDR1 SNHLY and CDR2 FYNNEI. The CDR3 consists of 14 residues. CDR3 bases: TGTGCCAGCAGTCTTCTAGCGGGGAGGGATGAGCAGTTCTTC. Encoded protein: CASSLLAGRDEQFF.

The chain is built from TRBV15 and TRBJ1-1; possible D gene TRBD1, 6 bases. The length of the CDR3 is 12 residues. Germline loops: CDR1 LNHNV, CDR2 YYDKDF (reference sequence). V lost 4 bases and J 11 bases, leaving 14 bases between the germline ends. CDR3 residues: CATSNDQGRAFF. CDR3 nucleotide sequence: TGTGCCACCAGCAACGACCAGGGGAGGGCTTTCTTT.

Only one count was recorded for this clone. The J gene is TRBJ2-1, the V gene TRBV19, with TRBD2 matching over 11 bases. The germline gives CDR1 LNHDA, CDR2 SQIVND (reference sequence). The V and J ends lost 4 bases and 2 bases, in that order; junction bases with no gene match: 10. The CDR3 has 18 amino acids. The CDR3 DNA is TGTGCCAGTAGTAGATACCCTACTAGCGGGAGTCCCTACAATGAGCAGTTCTTC. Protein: CASSRYPTSGSPYNEQFF.

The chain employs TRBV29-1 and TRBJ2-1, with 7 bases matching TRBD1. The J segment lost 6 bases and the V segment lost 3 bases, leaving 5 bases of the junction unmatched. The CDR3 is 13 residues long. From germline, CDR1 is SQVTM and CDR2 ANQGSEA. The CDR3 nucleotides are TGCAGCGTTGACCCCTACAGGGGCAATGAGCAGTTCTTC. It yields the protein CSVDPYRGNEQFF.